This TCR beta chain was captured by sequencing in a study of T cell repertoires in cytomegalovirus infection. Background on the study: HLA-B-restricted CMV epitopes that are well studied were used alongside recently identified HLA-C-restricted ones. Matching HLA type and CMV infection were both indicated by public TCR beta signatures. Study outcomes and limitations: CMV carriers having the relevant HLA were flagged by cumulative public TCR beta family frequency. CMV-specific TCR beta clonotypes restricted by HLA-C dominated the ex vivo response.

Trimming removed 3 bases at V and 0 bases at J, with 16 bases between. The CDR3 has 17 residues. From germline, CDR1 is SEHNR and CDR2 FQNEAQ (reference sequence). TCRdb ran MiXCR on the reads and lists one entry per CDR3 protein. The sample shows some 920,000 distinct CDR3 sequences, approximately 30% of them seen only once. This clonotype came up a few times. What it binds is not known. The sequence was obtained from a human donor in good health (CMV status not recorded). Some clones in this sample may be carry-over from other donors' samples. The material was cultured CD8+ T cells from PBMCs, obtained from culture after CMV antigen stimulation. The V gene is TRBV7-9, the J gene TRBJ2-3; D remains ambiguous. CDR3 in DNA: TGTGCCAGCAGCTTCGGTCCCAGTCCCACTAGCACAGATACGCAGTATTTT. Protein: CASSFGPSPTSTDTQYF. Full variable domain (remainder filled in from reference TRBV7-9 and TRBJ2-3): DTGVSQNPRHKITKRGQNVTFRCDPISEHNRLYWYRQTLGQGPEFLTYFQNEAQLEKSRLLSDRFSAERPKGSFSTLEIQRTEQGDSAMYLCASSFGPSPTSTDTQYFGPGTRLTVL.